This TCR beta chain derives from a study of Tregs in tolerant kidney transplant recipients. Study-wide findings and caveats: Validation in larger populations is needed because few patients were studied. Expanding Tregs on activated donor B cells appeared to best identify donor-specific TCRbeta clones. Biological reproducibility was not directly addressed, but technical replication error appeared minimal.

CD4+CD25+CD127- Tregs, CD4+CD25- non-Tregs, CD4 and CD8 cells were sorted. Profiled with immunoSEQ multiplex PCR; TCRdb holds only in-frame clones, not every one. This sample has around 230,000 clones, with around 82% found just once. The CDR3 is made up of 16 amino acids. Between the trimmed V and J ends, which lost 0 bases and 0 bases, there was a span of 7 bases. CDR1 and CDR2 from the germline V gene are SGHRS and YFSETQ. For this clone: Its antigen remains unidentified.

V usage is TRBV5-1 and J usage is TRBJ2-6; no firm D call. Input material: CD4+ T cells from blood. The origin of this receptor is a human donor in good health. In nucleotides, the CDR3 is TGCGCCAGCAGCTTGGTTGTGAGCTCTGGGGCCAACGTCCTGACTTTC. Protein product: CASSLVVSSGANVLTF. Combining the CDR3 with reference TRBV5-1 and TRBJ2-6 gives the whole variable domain KAGVTQTPRYLIKTRGQQVTLSCSPISGHRSVSWYQQTPGQGLQFLFEYFSETQRNKGNFPGRFSGRQFSNSRSEMNVSTLELGDSALYLCASSLVVSSGANVLTFGAGSRLTVL.